The rows below give T cell receptor beta chains drawn from one sample of a study of cytomegalovirus exposure and HLA in healthy donors. Assay: immunoSEQ multiplex PCR; the TCRdb copy retains only in-frame clones and omits some. The repertoire holds about 91,000 clones, with over 75% as singletons. Sequenced input: PBMCs. These receptors originate from a male donor in good health and CMV-seropositive. Both conserved end residues are part of each CDR3. Fields, in order: clone size, D gene, J gene, V gene, CDR3 DNA, CDR3 protein. A D gene is named only where the DNA matches it firmly. Part of the rows lack a size; the others show once, few, many or a class for expanded clones.

>.|TRBD1|TRBJ1-6|TRBV6-5
TGTGCCAGCAAACGGACAGGGTTTCATAATTCACCCCTCCACTTT
CASKRTGFHNSPLHF
>.|.|TRBJ1-1|TRBV7-7
TGTGCCAGCAGCTCCGTTCTACCGCCGGTTAGACAGGTGGTATCGAAGAACACTGAAGCTTTCTTT
CASSSVLPPVRQVVSKNTEAFF
>.|TRBD2|TRBJ2-5|TRBV5-1
TGCGCCAGCAGCCCCGGTTCCCCTAGCGGGGAGACCCAGTACTTC
CASSPGSPSGETQYF
>.|TRBD1|TRBJ2-5|TRBV18
TGTGCCAGCTCCCAACCGGGACAGGGGCCTCAAGAGACCCAGTACTTC
CASSQPGQGPQETQYF
>few|TRBD1|TRBJ1-1|TRBV6-6
TGTGCCAGCAGTCGAGGACAGGGGTTGAACACTGAAGCTTTCTTT
CASSRGQGLNTEAFF
>.|.|TRBJ1-1|TRBV7-8
TGTGCCAGCAGCTTAGCGCGGTCGAACACTGAAGCTTTCTTT
CASSLARSNTEAFF
>.|TRBD2|TRBJ2-2|TRBV2
TGTGCCACCCTCGGCGGGAGACGGACCGGGGAGCTGTTTTTT
CATLGGRRTGELFF
>.|.|TRBJ2-2|TRBV30
TGTGCCTGGAGTGACGTAGCGAGGAGTGCGACCGGGGAGCTGTTTTTT
CAWSDVARSATGELFF
>.|.|TRBJ2-2|TRBV9
TGTGCCAGCGCCCTCCGTATGAGCACCGGGGAGCTGTTTTTT
CASALRMSTGELFF
>.|TRBD2|TRBJ2-1|TRBV10-1
TGCGCCAGCAGTGAGGTAGCGGGAGGCAATGAGCAGTTCTTC
CASSEVAGGNEQFF
>.|.|TRBJ2-2|TRBV30
TGTGCCTGGAGTGTCTCCCGGACTTTTCGGCGGGTCGGGGAGCTGTTTTTT
CAWSVSRTFRRVGELFF
>.|.|TRBJ2-7|TRBV5-4
TGTGCCAGCAGCCCCGAGGGAATAAGCGTTGATCGGTACTTC
CASSPEGISVDRYF
>once|.|TRBJ1-5|TRBV2
TGTGCCAGCAGTCCTCAACAGGGATTGTATCAGCCCCAGCATTTT
CASSPQQGLYQPQHF
>.|.|TRBJ1-1|TRBV11-1
TGTGCCAGCTCGGGGGTATATGCAAACACTGAAGCTTTCTTT
CASSGVYANTEAFF
>.|.|TRBJ2-5|TRBV10-3
TGTGCCATCAGTGAGGGACAGCAAGAGACCCAGTACTTC
CAISEGQQETQYF
>once|.|TRBJ2-7|TRBV19
TGTGCCAGTACTTCCACGGTGGCGGACGAGCAGTACTTC
CASTSTVADEQYF
>.|.|TRBJ2-4|TRBV19
TGTGCCAGTAGTATCGGGGTTGCGGACATTCAGTACTTC
CASSIGVADIQYF
>once|.|TRBJ2-5|TRBV2
TGTGCCAGCATTCCGGGAACCTACCAAGAGACCCAGTACTTC
CASIPGTYQETQYF
>.|.|TRBJ2-7|TRBV5-4
TGTGCCAGCAGCTTGGGGCTAGGCGAGCAGTACTTC
CASSLGLGEQYF
>.|TRBD1|TRBJ2-2|TRBV7-2
TGTGCCAGCAGACGGGACAGGGGGTCGTCCGGGGAGCTGTTTTTT
CASRRDRGSSGELFF
>few|.|TRBJ1-5|TRBV28
TGTGCCAGCAGTTTACATGGGGCAGGGAATCAGCCCCAGCATTTT
CASSLHGAGNQPQHF
>once|TRBD2|TRBJ2-1|TRBV7-4
TGTGCCAGCAGCTTAACCTGGGGCCAGCGGGGTTACAATGAGCAGTTCTTC
CASSLTWGQRGYNEQFF
>.|TRBD1|TRBJ1-2|TRBV7-2
TGTGCCAGCAGCTACAATAGACAGGGGGCACAGGACTATGGCTACACCTTC
CASSYNRQGAQDYGYTF
>.|.|TRBJ2-1|TRBV30
TGTGCCTGGAGTGTTTTAGGGGGAGATGAGCAGTTCTTC
CAWSVLGGDEQFF
>few|TRBD2|TRBJ2-1|TRBV6-4
TGTGCCAGCAGTGCCACTAGCGCAGCCAATGAGCAGTTCTTC
CASSATSAANEQFF
>.|.|TRBJ2-3|TRBV28
TGTGCCAGCAGTTTATTGAGTCTAGCGAAGGGGACAGATACGCAGTATTTT
CASSLLSLAKGTDTQYF
>.|TRBD1|TRBJ1-1|TRBV30
TGTGCCTGGAGACAGGGGGTGGGGAACACTGAAGCTTTCTTT
CAWRQGVGNTEAFF
>.|TRBD2|TRBJ2-1|TRBV5-6
TGTGCCAGCAGCTGGCGGGAGCTCGAGCAGTTCTTC
CASSWRELEQFF
>.|TRBD2|TRBJ2-7|TRBV4-1
TGCGCCAGCAGCCAAGGGACTAGCGGGGTCTACGAGCAGTACTTC
CASSQGTSGVYEQYF
>.|.|TRBJ2-7|TRBV30
TGTGCCTGGAGGGGCGGAGATTTGGCTGGAGGCTACGAGCAGTACTTC
CAWRGGDLAGGYEQYF
>.|.|TRBJ2-7|TRBV15
TGTGCCACCAGCTCACAGCACGAGCAGTACTTC
CATSSQHEQYF
>.|.|TRBJ1-5|TRBV30
TGTGCCTGGAGTGTACAGGAGGGCCAGCCCCAGCATTTT
CAWSVQEGQPQHF
>.|.|TRBJ2-3|TRBV30
TGTGCCTGGAGTGTCCTCGGACAGCCCTGGGATACGCAGTATTTT
CAWSVLGQPWDTQYF
>.|.|TRBJ1-1|TRBV5-3
TGTGCCAGAAGGTCAGGGGACGTGAACACTGAAGCTTTCTTT
CARRSGDVNTEAFF
>.|.|TRBJ1-4|TRBV6-5
TGTGCCAGCAGTTCCCATCGGACAGACACGAATGAAAAACTGTTTTTT
CASSSHRTDTNEKLFF
>few|TRBD2|TRBJ2-4|TRBV7-2
TGTGCCAGCAGCGCGAACCTAGCGGGAGGACTAAAGGGAAACATTCAGTACTTC
CASSANLAGGLKGNIQYF
>.|.|TRBJ2-1|TRBV5-1
TGCGCCAGCAGCGGGGCAGGGGCCTACAATGAGCAGTTCTTC
CASSGAGAYNEQFF
>few|TRBD1|TRBJ2-1|TRBV6-6
TGTGCCAGCAGCCAGAGCGACAGGGGGCTGAGGAATGAGCAGTTCTTC
CASSQSDRGLRNEQFF
>.|TRBD2|TRBJ2-7|TRBV6-1
TGTGCCAGCAGTGAAAGGACTAGCGGGAGTGTGTCCTACGAGCAGTACTTC
CASSERTSGSVSYEQYF
>.|.|TRBJ1-2|TRBV7-9
TGTGCCAGCGAGGTGGAAGGGGGTAACTATGGCTACACCTTC
CASEVEGGNYGYTF
>once|.|TRBJ2-3|TRBV5-4
TGTGCCAGCAGCTCCCTGACTGGATCTTATACGCAGTATTTT
CASSSLTGSYTQYF
>.|TRBD2|TRBJ2-3|TRBV27
TGTGCCAGCAGTCCAGCGGGGGAGGGCACAGATACGCAGTATTTT
CASSPAGEGTDTQYF
>.|.|TRBJ1-1|TRBV30
TGTGCCTGGAGTGTAAATAGGAACACTGAAGCTTTCTTT
CAWSVNRNTEAFF
>.|TRBD2|TRBJ2-1|TRBV10-2
TGCGCCAGCACGGGACTAGCGACGTACAATGAGCAGTTCTTC
CASTGLATYNEQFF
>.|.|TRBJ2-2|TRBV4-2
TGTGCCAGCACCGATGGCCTTGATCGGGGCACCGGGGAGCTGTTTTTT
CASTDGLDRGTGELFF
>.|TRBD2|TRBJ2-3|TRBV25-1
TGTGCCAGCAGTGAAAGTGCGGGGGGGCAACTAGATACGCAGTATTTT
CASSESAGGQLDTQYF
>.|.|TRBJ1-1|TRBV5-1
TGCGCCAGCAGCTTCGGGCGGGGAAGTAGTGAAGCTTTCTTT
CASSFGRGSSEAFF
>.|TRBD2|TRBJ2-7|TRBV25-1
TGTGCCAGCAGTGGGACTAGCGGGGTCGCGGGAGAGCAGTACTTC
CASSGTSGVAGEQYF
>.|TRBD1|TRBJ2-5|TRBV7-2
TGTGCCAGCAGCTTACCCCCGACAGGGAAAGAGACCCAGTACTTC
CASSLPPTGKETQYF
>.|.|TRBJ1-4|TRBV9
TGTGCCAGCAGCGTAGGTCAGGGTAATGAAAAACTGTTTTTT
CASSVGQGNEKLFF
>.|TRBD2|TRBJ2-7|TRBV7-2
TGTGCCAGCAGCCCCGAGACTAGCGGGAACCACGAGCAGTACTTC
CASSPETSGNHEQYF
>few|.|TRBJ2-5|TRBV2
TGTGCCAGCAGCCCGAACAGTCCCCCGGGGGAGACCCAGTACTTC
CASSPNSPPGETQYF
>.|TRBD1|TRBJ2-5|TRBV2
TGTGCCAGCAGTGGGACAGGGGACGAAGAGACCCAGTACTTC
CASSGTGDEETQYF
>.|.|TRBJ1-1|TRBV19
TGTGCCAGTAGTCCATATGTTGGCGGGAACACTGAAGCTTTCTTT
CASSPYVGGNTEAFF
>.|TRBD1|TRBJ2-1|TRBV11-1
TGTGCCAGCAGCTTAGTGGGGACAGGGTTTGAGCAGTTCTTC
CASSLVGTGFEQFF
>.|.|TRBJ2-5|TRBV6-1
TGTGCCAGCAGTGGGGCCTGGTCTGGAGAGACCCAGTACTTC
CASSGAWSGETQYF
>.|.|TRBJ1-5|TRBV9
TGTGCCGGGCAGGGGCCGGTTGCTCAGCCCCAGCATTTT
CAGQGPVAQPQHF
>.|.|TRBJ1-2|TRBV7-9
TGTGCCAGCAGCTTAGGAGGGTACGACAGGTTTCGTGGCTACACCTTC
CASSLGGYDRFRGYTF